This TCR beta chain is from a study of blood T cell repertoires in COVID-19 (dated by TCRdb to 2018 to 2021). In the study overall: Samples covering the acute and convalescent phases of COVID-19 were provided by collaborators in the United States, Italy and Spain. The prospective study material was composed of cDNA or gDNA derived from T cells, B-cell-depleted T cells, or PBMCs. The dataset comprised deeply sampled blood TCRbeta repertoires from subjects exposed to, actively infected with, or recovered from COVID-19. The repertoires were released in a freely available public database meant as a resource for research on the immune response to SARS-CoV-2. Samples were obtained from the ongoing ImmuneRACE study (first 160 participants) and from 1,000 to 1,500 subjects provided by 6 global collaborators. The sample metadata nearly always contained a de-identified subject ID, COVID-19 status, age in years and sex. Where HLA class I and class II types were available, the types were taken from metadata supplied by the sample provider, not from assay-based typing.

Spanning cysteine to phenylalanine, the CDR3 consists of 17 amino acids. This entry keeps only the CDR3 DNA: 51 bases, framed from base 1. The germline V gene sets CDR1 to SGDLS and CDR2 to YYNGEE. Trimming leaves V shorter by 0 bases and J shorter by 0 bases, with the junction holding 4 bases beyond the gene matches. Paper-wide results and their limitations: The amount of clinical and demographic metadata varied by source and participant and was provided uncurated.

The immunoSEQ Assay, a bias-controlled multiplex PCR, was used to amplify TCRbeta CDR3 regions from genomic DNA. The authors' analysis ran thus. Nucleated cell counts per sample were estimated from amplification of reference gene primers within the assay. To quantify the absolute abundance of each unique TCRbeta CDR3 rearrangement, sequence reads were collapsed and filtered. Productive Simpson clonality was computed per sample as the square root of Simpson's diversity index over productive rearrangements. Imported from immuneACCESS, the table was reduced by TCRdb to in-frame sequences with V and J called. These copies leave out some clones; in studies compared against another copy, an unresolved V gene accounts for under half, and the cause of the remainder is not known. The DNA gave D and trimming, while V, J and clone size come from that table. Here the sample has over 250,000 clones; around 85% occur a single time. The ten largest clones represent 5% to 6.5% of the sample.

Whole blood was collected in K2EDTA tubes by collaborating institutions according to the institutions' own protocols. For TCRbeta analysis, collaborators shipped samples in one of three forms: frozen whole blood, isolated PBMCs, or DNA extracted from either of those sample types. Regarding this clone: The antigen this receptor binds is unknown. Per-base qualities were not stored, and no clone one base away is much larger.

The chain joins TRBV9 to TRBJ2-1, with TRBD2 identical over 9 junction bases. Sequencing used peripheral blood. This clonotype was sampled from a man aged 45-65 years with active or convalescent COVID-19. The nucleotide sequence reads TGTGCCAGCAGCGTAGCGGGGCGGGAGGGCTCCTACAATGAGCAGTTCTTC. Its protein reads: CASSVAGREGSYNEQFF. Full variable domain (CDR3 extended with the reference TRBV9 and TRBJ2-1 proteins): DSGVTQTPKHLITATGQRVTLRCSPRSGDLSVYWYQQSLDQGLQFLIQYYNGEERAKGNILERFSAQQFPDLHSELNLSSLELGDSALYFCASSVAGREGSYNEQFFGPGTRLTVL.